The 25 T cell receptor beta chains listed next were all sequenced from one sample in a study of T cell responses to AZD1222 COVID-19 vaccine. Measured with immunoSEQ multiplex PCR; TCRdb has only the in-frame clones, and not every one. The sample yields more than 120,000 clones, roughly 90% seen once. The sample consisted of peripheral blood, taken 28 days after the second AZD1222 dose. These receptors were obtained from an adult who received the AZD1222 COVID-19 vaccine.

The gene calls are TRBV3-1 (or the pseudogene TRBV3-2) and TRBJ1-2; D ambiguous. Trimming removed 1 base at V and 2 bases at J, with 11 bases between. The CDR3 contains 15 residues. Per the germline V gene, CDR1 is LGHDT and CDR2 is YNNKEL (reference sequence). CDR3 residues: CASSQVLGGNYGYTF. In DNA, the CDR3 is TGTGCCAGCAGCCAAGTTCTGGGTGGAAACTATGGCTACACCTTC.

This clone was picked up one time. This chain connects TRBV10-3 to TRBJ1-5; D might be TRBD1 (6 bases). This CDR3 has 16 residues. From germline, CDR1 is ENHRY and CDR2 SYGVKD. V dropped 0 bases and J dropped 7 bases, with 16 bases sitting between them. The CDR3 spells CAISESGQSSSQPQHF. Written as DNA, the CDR3 is TGTGCCATCAGTGAGTCCGGACAGTCCTCGAGCCAGCCCCAGCATTTT.

In its sample, this clone was seen once. The chain carries TRBV7-2 and TRBJ1-5; D unresolved. The V and J ends lost 0 bases and 6 bases respectively, with 15 bases between them. The CDR3 has 16 amino acids. The germline V gene encodes CDR1 SGHTA and CDR2 FQGNSA. Written as DNA, the CDR3 is TGTGCCAGCAGCTTAGCAGCTTCCGGCAGAATTCAGCCCCAGCATTTT. This codes for CASSLAASGRIQPQHF.

The rearrangement joins TRBV24-1 to TRBJ1-5, with D unresolved. Trimming pared 5 bases from V and 3 bases from J, leaving 7 bases between. Germline CDR1 KGHDR, CDR2 SFDVKD. The CDR3 is 13 residues long. This CDR3 reads CATSGQDNQPQHF. In nucleotides, the CDR3 is TGTGCCACCAGTGGGCAGGACAATCAGCCCCAGCATTTT.

J is TRBJ2-7 and V is TRBV5-1, with D tentatively TRBD1 or TRBD2 (6 bases each). The germline CDR1 and CDR2 sequences are SGHRS and YFSETQ. V lost 4 bases to trimming and J lost 6 bases, with 11 bases between them. This CDR3 spans 12 amino acids. As DNA, the CDR3 is TGCGCCAGCAGCCCCGAGGGGGGCGAGCAGTACGTC. Its translation: CASSPEGGEQYV.

This clone was seen a single time. The identical CDR3 is also encoded by other nucleotide sequences in the sample. The chain joins TRBV6-1 to TRBJ1-2; D may be TRBD1 (5 bases). With 2 bases removed from V and 3 bases from J, the gap between germline ends came to 7 bases. The germline V gene has CDR1 MNHNS and CDR2 SASEGT. CDR3 length: 13 residues. Written as DNA, the CDR3 is TGTGCCAGCAGTGAAACAGGCGACTATGGCTACACCTTC. Protein sequence: CASSETGDYGYTF.

V usage is TRBV7-2 and J usage is TRBJ2-6; D gene ambiguous. The V end lost 1 base, the J end lost 3 bases, and 7 bases lay between the germline ends. The V gene's germline CDR1 is SGHTA and CDR2 FQGNSA. The length of the CDR3 is 15 residues. CDR3 sequence reads: CASSLVIGGANVLTF. CDR3 nucleotides: TGTGCCAGCAGCTTAGTAATAGGTGGGGCCAACGTCCTGACTTTC.

In the case of this clone: Within the sample, other DNA sequences also encode this same CDR3. The V and J genes are TRBV7-9 and TRBJ1-2; D not certain. With 1 base removed from V and 1 base from J, the gap between germline ends came to 4 bases. CDR1 and CDR2 from the germline V gene are SEHNR and FQNEAQ (reference sequence). The CDR3 length is 13 residues. The CDR3: CASSLGGNYGYTF. The CDR3, as DNA: TGTGCCAGCAGCTTAGGGGGTAACTATGGCTACACCTTC.

This clone was seen a handful of times. The chain employs TRBV5-1 and TRBJ1-1; a possible D gene is TRBD1 (5 bases). V lost 0 bases to trimming and J lost 2 bases, with 8 bases between them. Germline loops: CDR1 SGHRS, CDR2 YFSETQ. CDR3 size: 14 residues. CDR3 coding DNA: TGCGCCAGCAGCTTGGGCAGGGAAAACACTGAAGCTTTCTTT. It codes for CASSLGRENTEAFF. Full variable domain (remainder filled in from reference TRBV5-1 and TRBJ1-1): KAGVTQTPRYLIKTRGQQVTLSCSPISGHRSVSWYQQTPGQGLQFLFEYFSETQRNKGNFPGRFSGRQFSNSRSEMNVSTLELGDSALYLCASSLGRENTEAFFGQGTRLTVV.

The chain uses TRBV18 and TRBJ1-3; D unresolved. Between the trimmed V and J ends, which lost 2 bases and 4 bases, there was a span of 9 bases. This CDR3 spans 14 amino acids. The germline gives CDR1 KGHSH, CDR2 LQKENI. The CDR3 region is CASSPKNVGNTIYF. CDR3 DNA: TGTGCCAGCTCACCAAAAAACGTGGGAAACACCATATATTTT. Based on the CDR3 plus reference TRBV18 and TRBJ1-3, the full variable domain is NAGVMQNPRHLVRRRGQEARLRCSPMKGHSHVYWYRQLPEEGLKFMVYLQKENIIDESGMPKERFSAEFPKEGPSILRIQQVVRGDSAAYFCASSPKNVGNTIYFGEGSWLTVV.

The CDR3: CAISETGTGQPQHF. For the CDR3, the DNA is TGTGCCATCAGTGAGACAGGGACTGGTCAGCCCCAGCATTTT. The chain employs TRBV10-3 and TRBJ1-5, with D perhaps matching TRBD1 (6 bases). In germline, CDR1 is ENHRY, CDR2 SYGVKD. The germline V and J ends were trimmed by 2 bases and 6 bases, with 11 bases remaining between them. The CDR3 totals 14 residues.

The V gene is TRBV3-1 (or the pseudogene TRBV3-2), the J gene TRBJ1-2; 7 bases fit TRBD1. Germline trimming cut 0 bases from V and 4 bases from J; bases unmatched to any gene: 5. CDR3 length: 15 amino acids. Per germline, CDR1 LGHDT and CDR2 YNNKEL (reference sequence). In nucleotides, the CDR3 is TGTGCCAGCAGCCAAGACCCGGCAGGGGGCTATGGCTACACCTTC. This encodes CASSQDPAGGYGYTF.

This chain links TRBV28 with TRBJ1-1, with D uncertain. The V gene lost 2 bases and the J gene lost 1 base, with 8 bases spanning the gap. This CDR3 comprises 14 residues. Germline CDR1 and CDR2: MDHEN and SYDVKM. CDR3 sequence (DNA): TGTGCCAGCAGTTTAGTACAGCGGAACACTGAAGCTTTCTTT. This translates into CASSLVQRNTEAFF.

V usage is TRBV2 and J usage is TRBJ1-5; possible D gene TRBD1, 6 bases. The CDR3 has 14 residues. From germline, CDR1 is SNHLY and CDR2 FYNNEI. With 5 bases removed from V and 2 bases from J, the gap between germline ends came to 10 bases. The CDR3 DNA sequence: TGTGCCAGCAGTAGGGGGGAAGGCAATCAGCCCCAGCATTTT. This gives the protein CASSRGEGNQPQHF.

The chain carries TRBV6-1 and TRBJ2-7; TRBD1 is a possible D gene (5 bases). V dropped 2 bases and J dropped 4 bases, with 6 bases sitting between them. The CDR3 spans 12 residues. Per germline, CDR1 MNHNS and CDR2 SASEGT. CDR3 sequence: CASSEQGYEQYV. The CDR3 DNA reads TGTGCCAGCAGTGAACAGGGATACGAGCAGTACGTC.

This chain links TRBV7-3 with TRBJ2-1, with 11 bases identical to TRBD2. Per the germline V gene, CDR1 is SGHTA and CDR2 is FQGTGA. This CDR3 contains 16 residues. J was trimmed by 2 bases and V by 1 base; bases with no gene match: 1. CDR3: CASSLIAGGTYNEQFF. Here the CDR3 DNA reads TGTGCCAGCAGCTTAATAGCGGGAGGGACCTACAATGAGCAGTTCTTC.

V usage is TRBV19 and J usage is TRBJ2-6, with D hard to call. This CDR3 is 15 amino acids long. V lost 5 bases and J lost 0, with 8 bases in between. CDR1 and CDR2 from the germline V gene are LNHDA and SQIVND (reference sequence). In DNA, the CDR3 is TGTGCCAGTAGTCGGAGCTTCTCTGGGGCCAACGTCCTGACTTTC. As protein: CASSRSFSGANVLTF.

This clone was recorded only once. The chain couples TRBV6-4 to TRBJ1-5; D unclear. Germline assignment: CDR1 MRHNA and CDR2 SNTAGT. V lost 3 bases to trimming and J lost 5 bases, with 2 bases between them. CDR3 size: 11 residues. DNA of the CDR3: TGTGCCAGCAGTGATTATCAGCCCCAGCATTTT. Translating gives CASSDYQPQHF.

This clone occurred once. V gene TRBV9 combines with J gene TRBJ1-1; possible D gene TRBD1, 6 bases. The CDR3 has 16 amino acids. Trimming pared 4 bases from V and 2 bases from J, leaving 18 bases between. CDR1 is SGDLS and CDR2 is YYNGEE in the germline V gene. CDR3 protein: CASSPQTGWGNTEAFF. The CDR3 DNA sequence: TGTGCCAGCAGCCCCCAGACAGGTTGGGGCAACACTGAAGCTTTCTTT.

The chain links TRBV7-8 to TRBJ2-7; D gene ambiguous. Germline V gene lookup returns CDR1 SGHVS and CDR2 FQNEAQ. There are 12 residues in the CDR3. Trimming stripped 1 base from V and 6 bases from J, with 7 bases between. The CDR3 here is CASSLVGREQYV. CDR3 DNA: TGTGCCAGCAGCTTAGTCGGCCGCGAGCAGTACGTC.

The sample holds one count of this clone. This chain joins TRBV30 and TRBJ1-6, with TRBD1 identical over 10 bases. V trimming: 2 bases; J trimming: 9 bases; junction bases outside the gene matches: 7. This CDR3 region has 15 residues. Germline loops: CDR1 GTSNPN, CDR2 SVGIG (reference sequence). In DNA, the CDR3 is TGTGCCTGGAGTTCCGGGACAGGGGATTTTTCACCCCTCCACTTT. Its translation is CAWSSGTGDFSPLHF.

The rearrangement joins TRBV29-1 to TRBJ2-1; D is possibly TRBD2 (5 bases). Trimming left V 3 bases short and J 6 bases short, with 15 bases between. Germline V gene data show CDR1 as SQVTM and CDR2 as ANQGSEA. This CDR3 contains 14 residues. The CDR3 loop reads CSVEGGSISNEQFF. The CDR3 DNA reads TGCAGCGTTGAGGGTGGGAGTATTTCCAATGAGCAGTTCTTC.

V gene TRBV29-1 combines with J gene TRBJ1-1; D remains unclear. The CDR3 covers 10 residues. The ends were cut back, 4 bases at V and 1 base at J, with 1 base in the middle. The V gene's germline CDR1 is SQVTM and CDR2 ANQGSEA. The CDR3 spells CSVANTEAFF. CDR3 DNA: TGCAGCGTTGCGAACACTGAAGCTTTCTTT.

The chain joins TRBV5-1 to TRBJ1-6; tentatively, D is TRBD1 (5 bases). The ends were cut back, 0 bases at V and 9 bases at J, with 10 bases in the middle. Looked up from germline, CDR1 is SGHRS and CDR2 is YFSETQ. This CDR3 is 14 amino acids long. The CDR3 is CASSLDGGGSPLHF. The CDR3 bases are TGCGCCAGCAGCTTGGATGGGGGGGGTTCACCCCTCCACTTT.

Here the CDR3 DNA reads TGTGCCATCACTACTGGGGGCAATTCACCCCTCCACTTT. Amino acid sequence: CAITTGGNSPLHF. The chain is built from TRBV10-3 and TRBJ1-6, with D perhaps matching TRBD1 (6 bases). The V end lost 7 bases, the J end lost 7 bases, and 11 bases lay between the germline ends. Germline CDR1 ENHRY, CDR2 SYGVKD. The CDR3 length is 13 residues.